The clone carrying this TCR beta chain occurred a few times. The data belong to a study of vaccination and CD4 T cells after COVID-19. Using its own MiXCR run on the PCR reads, TCRdb lists one record per CDR3 protein. The sample lists tens of thousands of distinct CDR3 sequences; about 57% were seen once. The CDR3 contains 15 residues. Germline V gene lookup returns CDR1 DFQATT and CDR2 SNEGSKA (reference sequence). Germline trimming cut 6 bases from V and 0 bases from J; bases unmatched to any gene: 9. Sequenced here: CD4+ T cells from blood, sampled before SARS-CoV-2 vaccination. The clonotype was recovered from a human donor who had recovered from COVID-19. The J gene is TRBJ2-3, the V gene TRBV20-1; 7 bases agree with TRBD1. The CDR3 loop is CSALTGKWSTDTQYF. CDR3 bases: TGCAGTGCCCTGACAGGGAAATGGAGCACAGATACGCAGTATTTT.